The T cell receptor beta chain under discussion was sequenced for a study of OX40 agonist ivuxolimab in advanced cancers. Clones were read by immunoSEQ multiplex PCR, and TCRdb kept only the in-frame ones, dropping some. In the table there are 27,000 or so clones, roughly 84% of which are singletons. Patients with a history of autoimmune disease or on systemic immunosuppression were excluded. The source of this sequence is an adult with an advanced solid tumor such as melanoma, head and neck, liver or kidney cancer. Sample: CD4+ or CD8+ T cells sorted from blood, taken in a trial of the OX40 agonist ivuxolimab.

The CDR3 nucleotides are TGTGCCAGCAGTCCCAGACACCAGAACACTGAAGCTTTCTTT. It codes for CASSPRHQNTEAFF. This chain uses TRBV5-4 with TRBJ1-1; D remains ambiguous. Germline V gene lookup returns CDR1 SGHNT and CDR2 YYREEE (reference sequence). Trimming removed 5 bases from V and 1 base from J, with 12 bases in between. The CDR3 covers 14 residues.